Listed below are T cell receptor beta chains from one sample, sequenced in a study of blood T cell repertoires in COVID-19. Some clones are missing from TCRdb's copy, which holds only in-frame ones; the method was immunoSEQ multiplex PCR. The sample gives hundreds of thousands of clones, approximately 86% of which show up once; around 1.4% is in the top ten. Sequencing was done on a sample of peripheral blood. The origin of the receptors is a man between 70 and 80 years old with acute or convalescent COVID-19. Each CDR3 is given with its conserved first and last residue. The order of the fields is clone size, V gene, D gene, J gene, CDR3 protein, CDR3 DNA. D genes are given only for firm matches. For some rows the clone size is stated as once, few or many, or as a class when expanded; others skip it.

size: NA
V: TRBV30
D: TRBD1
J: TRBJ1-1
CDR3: CAWRGQMNTEAFF
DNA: TGTGCCTGGAGGGGACAGATGAACACTGAAGCTTTCTTT

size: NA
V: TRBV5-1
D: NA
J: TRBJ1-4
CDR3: CASARSGSTTNEKLFF
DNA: TGCGCCAGCGCTCGGTCAGGTTCTACAACTAATGAAAAACTGTTTTTT

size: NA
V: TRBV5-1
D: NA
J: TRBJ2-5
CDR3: CASSLAQAQETQYF
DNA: TGCGCCAGCAGCTTGGCACAGGCCCAAGAGACCCAGTACTTC

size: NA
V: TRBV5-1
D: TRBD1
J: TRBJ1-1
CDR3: CASSWGTGGGEAFF
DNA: TGCGCCAGCAGCTGGGGGACAGGGGGCGGTGAAGCTTTCTTT

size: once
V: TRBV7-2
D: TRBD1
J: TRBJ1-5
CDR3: CASSLATGVSQPQHF
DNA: TGTGCCAGCAGCTTAGCTACAGGGGTGAGTCAGCCCCAGCATTTT

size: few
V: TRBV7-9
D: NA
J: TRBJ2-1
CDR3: CASSLRESRSYNEQFF
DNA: TGTGCCAGCAGCTTACGGGAGAGCAGGTCCTACAATGAGCAGTTCTTC

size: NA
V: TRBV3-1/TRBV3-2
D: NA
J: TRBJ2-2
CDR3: CASSQVTGRTGELFF
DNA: TGTGCCAGCAGCCAAGTAACAGGCCGCACCGGGGAGCTGTTTTTT

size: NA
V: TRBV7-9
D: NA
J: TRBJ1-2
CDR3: CASSPGRGGDGYTF
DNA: TGTGCCAGCAGTCCGGGGAGGGGCGGGGATGGCTACACCTTC

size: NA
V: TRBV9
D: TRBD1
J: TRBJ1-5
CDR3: CASSVAVGQTNQPQHF
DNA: TGTGCCAGCAGCGTAGCAGTGGGACAGACAAATCAGCCCCAGCATTTT

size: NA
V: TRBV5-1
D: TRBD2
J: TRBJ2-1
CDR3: CASSSIAGGLTYNEQFF
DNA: TGCGCCAGCAGTTCTATAGCGGGAGGATTAACCTACAATGAGCAGTTCTTC

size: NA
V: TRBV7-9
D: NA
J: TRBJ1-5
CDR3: CASSPLGARNQPQHF
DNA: TGTGCCAGCAGCCCCCTGGGGGCGCGGAACCAGCCCCAGCATTTT

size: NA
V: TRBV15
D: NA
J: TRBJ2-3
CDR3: CATSRARGVSLRTDTQYF
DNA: TGTGCCACCAGCAGAGCCCGGGGAGTCTCCCTGAGGACAGATACGCAGTATTTT

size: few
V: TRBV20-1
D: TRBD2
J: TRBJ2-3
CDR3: CSASSVGGELGADTQYF
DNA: TGCAGTGCTAGTTCGGTCGGGGGGGAGTTAGGTGCAGATACGCAGTATTTT

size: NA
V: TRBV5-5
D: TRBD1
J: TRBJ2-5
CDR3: CASSRTIPGGGKTQYF
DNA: TGTGCCAGCAGCCGTACCATTCCAGGGGGCGGGAAGACCCAGTACTTC

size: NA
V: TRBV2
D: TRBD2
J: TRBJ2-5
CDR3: CASSGRTSGLETQYF
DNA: TGTGCCAGCAGTGGCAGGACTAGCGGGTTGGAGACCCAGTACTTC

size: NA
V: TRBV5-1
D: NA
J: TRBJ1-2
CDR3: CASSLDRDGYGYTF
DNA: TGCGCCAGCAGCTTGGACAGGGATGGCTATGGCTACACCTTC

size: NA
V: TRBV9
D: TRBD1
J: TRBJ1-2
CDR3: CASSETTGGIVGYTF
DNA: TGTGCCAGCAGCGAGACGACAGGGGGTATAGTTGGCTACACCTTC

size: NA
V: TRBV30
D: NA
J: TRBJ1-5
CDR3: CAWSTRENQPQHF
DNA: TGTGCCTGGAGCACTAGAGAAAATCAGCCCCAGCATTTT

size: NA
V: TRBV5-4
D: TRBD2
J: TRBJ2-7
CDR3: CASSDRTSGSYEQYF
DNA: TGTGCCAGCAGCGATAGGACTAGCGGTTCCTACGAGCAGTACTTC

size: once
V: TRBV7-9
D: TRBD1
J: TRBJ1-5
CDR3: CASSLGTGNQPQHF
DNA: TGTGCCAGCAGCTTGGGGACAGGGAATCAGCCCCAGCATTTT

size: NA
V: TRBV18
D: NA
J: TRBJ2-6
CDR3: CASSRLGSGANVLTF
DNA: TGTGCCAGCTCACGACTGGGCTCTGGGGCCAACGTCCTGACTTTC

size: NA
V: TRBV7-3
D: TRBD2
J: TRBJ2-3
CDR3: CASSRLAGDADTQYF
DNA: TGTGCCAGCTCCCGACTAGCGGGGGATGCAGATACGCAGTATTTT

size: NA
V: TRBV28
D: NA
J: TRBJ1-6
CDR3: CASSGGNWANSPLHF
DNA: TGTGCCAGCAGCGGAGGGAATTGGGCCAATTCACCCCTCCACTTT

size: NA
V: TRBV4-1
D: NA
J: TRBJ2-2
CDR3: CASSLPWVEGGELFF
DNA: TGCGCCAGCAGCCTGCCATGGGTAGAGGGTGGGGAGCTGTTTTTT

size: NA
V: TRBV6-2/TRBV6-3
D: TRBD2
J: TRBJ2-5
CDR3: CASSYSGLAGVGETQYF
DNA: TGTGCCAGCAGTTACTCGGGACTAGCGGGAGTAGGAGAGACCCAGTACTTC

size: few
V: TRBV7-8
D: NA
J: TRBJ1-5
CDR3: CASSQEGGGVNQPQHF
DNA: TGTGCCAGCAGTCAAGAGGGTGGCGGGGTTAATCAGCCCCAGCATTTT

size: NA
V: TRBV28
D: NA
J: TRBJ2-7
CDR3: CASSIGTTTYEQYF
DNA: TGTGCCAGCAGTATCGGGACAACAACCTACGAGCAGTACTTC

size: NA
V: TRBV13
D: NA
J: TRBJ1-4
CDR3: CASSLGQLGAKEKLFF
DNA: TGTGCCAGCAGCTTAGGCCAGTTGGGGGCGAAGGAAAAACTGTTTTTT

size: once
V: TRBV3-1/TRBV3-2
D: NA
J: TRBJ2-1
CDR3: CASSQGYEQFF
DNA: TGTGCCAGCAGCCAGGGCTATGAGCAGTTCTTC

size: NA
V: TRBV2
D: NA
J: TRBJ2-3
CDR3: CASSEIPGAPSTDTQYF
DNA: TGTGCCAGCAGTGAGATCCCGGGAGCGCCTAGCACAGATACGCAGTATTTT

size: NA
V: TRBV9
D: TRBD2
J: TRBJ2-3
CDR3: CASSSPGLAGEEDTQYF
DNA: TGTGCCAGCAGCTCACCGGGACTAGCGGGAGAGGAGGATACGCAGTATTTT

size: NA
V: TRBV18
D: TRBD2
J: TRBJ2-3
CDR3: CASAGLAGVSTDTQYF
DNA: TGTGCCAGCGCGGGACTAGCGGGGGTTAGCACAGATACGCAGTATTTT

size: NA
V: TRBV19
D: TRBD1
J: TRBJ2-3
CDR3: CASSTGTGSTDTQYF
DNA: TGTGCCAGTAGTACCGGGACAGGTTCAACAGATACGCAGTATTTT